Following are 17 T cell receptor beta chains from one sample sequenced in a study of graft-versus-host responses after intestinal transplantation. Here immunoSEQ multiplex PCR was the method, and the copy in TCRdb shows in-frame clones only, minus some. Of 20,000 to 25,000 clones listed, roughly 92% are singletons. Sequenced here: PBMCs, sampled about 250 days after intestinal transplant. These receptor sequences come from a human patient who received an intestinal transplant, so some T cells may come from the graft donor.

The genes are TRBV4-1 and TRBJ2-5, with TRBD2 as a possible D gene (5 bases). CDR3 length: 15 amino acids. Germline loops: CDR1 MGHRA, CDR2 YSYEKL. Trimming cost V 0 bases and J 0 bases, with 8 bases left between them. The DNA of the CDR3 is TGCGCCAGCAGCCAAGATCCCGGGGACCAAGAGACCCAGTACTTC. Amino acids: CASSQDPGDQETQYF.

The V and J genes are TRBV6-5 and TRBJ2-7; weak D call: TRBD1 (6 bases). This CDR3 has 14 residues. V lost 4 bases and J lost 0, with 10 bases in between. Germline V CDR1 and CDR2: MNHEY, SVGAGI. The CDR3 here is CASSLQGDSYEQYF. CDR3 DNA sequence: TGTGCCAGCAGTTTACAGGGAGACTCCTACGAGCAGTACTTC.

This clone has a single count. This sequence joins TRBV6-5 and TRBJ1-1, with D possibly being TRBD1 (5 bases). The CDR3 consists of 13 residues. Germline V CDR1 and CDR2: MNHEY, SVGAGI. V was clipped by 2 bases and J by 1 base, with 5 bases between them. The CDR3 sequence is CASSYGQNTEAFF. The CDR3, as DNA: TGTGCCAGCAGTTACGGACAGAACACTGAAGCTTTCTTT.

This chain uses TRBV5-8 with TRBJ2-7; D unclear. The CDR3 runs to 16 residues. Deletions cut 0 bases from V and 3 bases from J, with 16 bases between. In germline, CDR1 is SGHTS, CDR2 YDEGEE. The DNA of the CDR3 is TGTGCCAGCAGCTTGGAGTGGCCGGGCCCGAGCTACGAGCAGTACTTC. Translating gives CASSLEWPGPSYEQYF.

The gene calls are TRBV5-1 and TRBJ2-1, with 10 bases identical to TRBD2. CDR3 size: 14 residues. Germline V CDR1 and CDR2: SGHRS, YFSETQ. V dropped 0 bases and J dropped 9; count of bases not matched to a gene: 3. CDR3 DNA sequence: TGCGCCAGCAGCTTGGCGGCTAGCGGGGGTGAGCAGTTCTTC. Translated: CASSLAASGGEQFF.

The chain joins TRBV12-5 to TRBJ2-7; TRBD1 matches 10 bases. V lost 1 base and J lost 6; bases outside the gene matches: 6. Germline-derived CDR1 and CDR2 are LGHNT and FRNRAP. The CDR3 has 15 residues. CDR3 DNA sequence: TGTGCTAGTGGTTTGGGGGGGACAGGGGCCCTCGAGCAGTACTTC. Residues: CASGLGGTGALEQYF.

This chain links TRBV7-9 with TRBJ2-1; weak D call: TRBD2 (5 bases). The germline V gene encodes CDR1 SEHNR and CDR2 FQNEAQ (reference sequence). V lost 2 bases and J 8 bases, leaving 25 bases between the germline ends. The CDR3 is 18 amino acids. In nucleotides, the CDR3 is TGTGCCAGCAGCTTAAGTAATGGACTCAGCCTTAACGAGGATGAGCAGTTCTTC. It translates to CASSLSNGLSLNEDEQFF. Looking up the rest from reference TRBV7-9 and TRBJ2-1 gives the full variable domain: DTGVSQNPRHKITKRGQNVTFRCDPISEHNRLYWYRQTLGQGPEFLTYFQNEAQLEKSRLLSDRFSAERPKGSFSTLEIQRTEQGDSAMYLCASSLSNGLSLNEDEQFFGPGTRLTVL.

V and J are TRBV19 and TRBJ1-1; D is perhaps TRBD1 (5 bases). The CDR3 has 14 residues. The germline CDR1 and CDR2 sequences are LNHDA and SQIVND (reference sequence). V was trimmed by 7 bases and J by 1 base, leaving 13 bases between them. This chain's CDR3 is CASNGGLANTEAFF. DNA of the CDR3: TGTGCCAGTAACGGGGGACTCGCGAACACTGAAGCTTTCTTT.

This sequence joins TRBV29-1 and TRBJ2-1, with no clear D. This CDR3 spans 15 amino acids. Germline loops: CDR1 SQVTM, CDR2 ANQGSEA. V gave up 5 bases and J gave up 2 bases, with 16 bases separating them. The CDR3 nucleotides read TGCAGCGTTTCGACTCCTACTAATGCCTACAATGAGCAGTTCTTC. Translating it yields CSVSTPTNAYNEQFF.

The rearrangement links TRBV7-6 to TRBJ1-2; D not certain. The CDR3 has 14 residues. Trimming pared 1 base from V and 3 bases from J, leaving 9 bases between. The V gene's germline CDR1 is SGHVS and CDR2 FNYEAQ. The CDR3 nucleotides are TGTGCCAGCAGCTTAGTGGCGGAGGACTATGGCTACACCTTC. It is translated as CASSLVAEDYGYTF.

V usage is TRBV27 and J usage is TRBJ2-5; D is possibly TRBD1 or TRBD2 (5 bases each). The V gene's germline CDR1 is MNHEY and CDR2 SMNVEV (reference sequence). V lost 5 bases and J lost 4, with 11 bases in between. The CDR3 loop spans 13 amino acids. The CDR3 region has the DNA TGTGCCAGCAGTGAGAGGGGCAGAGAGACCCAGTACTTC. As protein: CASSERGRETQYF.

The chain links TRBV6-1 to TRBJ2-7; D may correspond to TRBD1 or TRBD2 (6 bases each). The ends were cut back, 11 bases at V and 4 bases at J, with 21 bases in the middle. The CDR3 contains 14 residues. Per the germline V gene, CDR1 is MNHNS and CDR2 is SASEGT. CDR3 in DNA: TGTGCCTCGCGGGAACGGCCAGGGACATACGAGCAGTACTTC. Translating gives CASRERPGTYEQYF.

The CDR3 bases are TGTGCCAGCTCACCACCGGAGGGGGGCGCGAATGGCTACACCTTC. Translating gives CASSPPEGGANGYTF. The V and J genes are TRBV18 and TRBJ1-2, with TRBD1 as a possible D gene (6 bases). V lost 0 bases, J lost 6 bases, and 14 bases lay in between. CDR3 length equals 15 residues. Germline CDR1 and CDR2: KGHSH and LQKENI.

The chain links TRBV2 to TRBJ2-1; TRBD2 matches 8 bases. Trimming cost V 7 bases and J 4 bases; bases outside gene matches: 9. The V gene's germline CDR1 is SNHLY and CDR2 FYNNEI. This CDR3 spans 15 amino acids. The CDR3 sequence is CASNVAGGSYNEQFF. The CDR3 DNA reads as TGTGCCAGCAATGTTGCGGGAGGAAGTTACAATGAGCAGTTCTTC.

The chain links TRBV9 to TRBJ2-1, with 9 nucleotides matching TRBD1. Germline CDR1 reads SGDLS; CDR2 reads YYNGEE. The CDR3 is made up of 18 amino acids. V was clipped by 4 bases and J by 7 bases; unmatched bases: 18. The CDR3 reads CASSPTEYGDRAYNEQFF. The CDR3 nucleotides are TGTGCCAGCAGCCCGACCGAATACGGGGACAGGGCTTATAATGAGCAGTTCTTC.

The genes are TRBV7-6 and TRBJ2-1, with D possibly being TRBD2 (6 bases). Germline V gives CDR1 SGHVS, CDR2 FNYEAQ. V was trimmed by 7 bases and J by 9 bases, leaving 10 bases between them. This CDR3 contains 11 residues. CDR3 in DNA: TGTGCCAGCACCTCCGGGGGTGAGCAGTTCTTC. This translates into CASTSGGEQFF.

The chain links TRBV5-1 to TRBJ2-1; D not certain. The CDR3 length is 11 residues. V dropped 0 bases and J dropped 7 bases, with 2 bases sitting between them. CDR1 is SGHRS, CDR2 YFSETQ, per germline. Here the CDR3 reads CASSLGNEQFF. The CDR3 DNA reads TGCGCCAGCAGCTTGGGAAATGAGCAGTTCTTC.